This T cell receptor (beta chain) was identified during a study of CD8+ T cells in alopecia areata. Study outcomes and limitations: Possibly because of HLA-related factors, TCR sharing was less clear across patients than in mice. Clonality exceeded that of normal scalp in lesional scalp, most notably in alopecia totalis/universalis. Scalp sample data also include resident alphabeta T cells from normal skin.

CD4+ and CD8+ T cells were sorted from PBMCs stained for CD3, CD4 and CD8. TCR sequencing used cDNA made by reverse transcription of extracted RNA. Using immunoSEQ multiplex PCR, the repertoire was profiled, and TCRdb retains in-frame clones only, with some absent. The data contain about 200,000 clones, approximately 53% of them singletons. In regard to this clone: Its target is unknown.

V lost 5 bases, J lost 9 bases, and 17 bases lay in between. Germline CDR1 and CDR2: SQVTM and ANQGSEA. This CDR3 region has 13 residues. The source material was CD8+ T cells sorted from blood. The chain joins TRBV29-1 to TRBJ2-1; D may be TRBD1 (6 bases). This TCR was recovered from a human donor in good health. The CDR3 sequence: CSVTTGSRFEQFF. The DNA of the CDR3 is TGCAGCGTTACTACAGGGAGTCGATTTGAGCAGTTCTTC.